One sample yielded the 15 T cell receptor beta chains listed below, sequenced in a study of T-cell memory formation after mild COVID-19. TCRdb re-analysed the 5' RACE reads in MiXCR, keeping a single row per CDR3 protein. The sample yields approximately 260,000 distinct CDR3 sequences, about a sixth seen once. Material for sequencing was PBMCs or a T cell subset sorted from them (not recorded which). These receptors came from a man aged 18 to 30 who had mild COVID-19 (a few samples of this study predate the infection). Cell type and time point are not known.

This clonotype appeared a few times. The rearrangement uses TRBV7-9 and TRBJ1-1, with D hard to call. CDR3 length equals 13 residues. V shed 2 bases and J shed 4 bases, with 8 bases lying between them. Per the germline V gene, CDR1 is SEHNR and CDR2 is FQNEAQ (reference sequence). The CDR3 bases are TGTGCCAGCAGCTTACCGATGAGCACTGAAGCTTTCTTT. The encoded protein is CASSLPMSTEAFF.

The chain recombines TRBV3-1 with TRBJ1-2; 8 bases map to TRBD1. Germline V gives CDR1 LGHDT, CDR2 YNNKEL (reference sequence). The J segment lost 6 bases and the V segment lost 4 bases, leaving 4 bases of the junction unmatched. The CDR3 is 13 residues long. CDR3 protein: CASSPTGDDGYTF. The CDR3 DNA reads as TGTGCCAGCAGCCCGACAGGGGATGATGGCTACACCTTC.

This clonotype turned up a few times. The V and J genes are TRBV5-1 and TRBJ1-6; 8 nucleotides match TRBD1. The V gene end was trimmed by 2 bases and the J gene end by 6 bases; junction bases not matched to a gene: 10. The CDR3 length is 17 residues. The V gene's germline CDR1 is SGHRS and CDR2 YFSETQ. CDR3 amino acids: CASSFFFAGQGNSPLHF. CDR3 DNA sequence: TGCGCCAGCAGCTTCTTTTTTGCCGGACAGGGTAATTCACCCCTCCACTTT. The full variable domain, with the rest looked up from reference TRBV5-1 and TRBJ1-6, is KAGVTQTPRYLIKTRGQQVTLSCSPISGHRSVSWYQQTPGQGLQFLFEYFSETQRNKGNFPGRFSGRQFSNSRSEMNVSTLELGDSALYLCASSFFFAGQGNSPLHFGNGTRLTVT.

This clonotype was observed many times. The gene calls are TRBV12-3 or TRBV12-4 and TRBJ2-2; D unclear. The CDR3 covers 13 residues. Trimming left V 6 bases short and J 2 bases short, with 7 bases between. Here the CDR3 reads CASSPENTGELFF. The CDR3 DNA follows: TGTGCCAGCAGCCCGGAAAACACCGGGGAGCTGTTTTTT.

This clonotype was seen many times. The chain is built from TRBV20-1 and TRBJ2-2, with 8 bases identical to TRBD1. In germline, CDR1 is DFQATT, CDR2 SNEGSKA (reference sequence). Trimming cost V 0 bases and J 4 bases; bases outside gene matches: 7. The CDR3 has 16 residues. The CDR3 nucleotides read TGCAGTGCTAGAGATGCGAGACAGGGGCCCACCGGGGAGCTGTTTTTT. As protein: CSARDARQGPTGELFF.

This clonotype was picked up a small number of times. The J gene is TRBJ2-3, the V gene TRBV4-1, with a possible D match to TRBD1 (6 bases). The CDR3 consists of 18 residues. The V and J ends lost 1 base and 0 bases respectively, with 17 bases between them. Germline CDR1 and CDR2: MGHRA and YSYEKL. This CDR3 reads CASSQALFRDTSTDTQYF. CDR3 DNA sequence: TGCGCCAGCAGCCAAGCTCTTTTCAGGGACACTAGCACAGATACGCAGTATTTT.

This clonotype came up a few times. The CDR3 nucleotides are TGCGCCAGCAGCCCCGCGAGTAGGAGCCAGCCCCAGCATTTT. Amino acid sequence: CASSPASRSQPQHF. The V call is TRBV4-1, the J call TRBJ1-5; D uncertain. The CDR3 is 14 amino acids. V lost 4 bases and J 7 bases, leaving 14 bases between the germline ends. CDR1 and CDR2 from the germline V gene are MGHRA and YSYEKL.

This clonotype was recorded many times. The V call is TRBV4-3, the J call TRBJ2-1; tentatively, D is TRBD1 or TRBD2 (7 bases each). Germline CDR1 is LGHNA and CDR2 is YSLEER. Trimming stripped 0 bases from V and 7 bases from J, with 10 bases between. This CDR3 spans 14 amino acids. The CDR3 reads CASSQDRGGNEQFF. In DNA form, the CDR3 reads TGCGCCAGCAGCCAAGACAGGGGGGGGAATGAGCAGTTCTTC.

This clonotype has at least ten counts. The chain is built from TRBV27 and TRBJ2-7; TRBD1 matches 7 bases. Germline V gene data show CDR1 as MNHEY and CDR2 as SMNVEV (reference sequence). J gave up 10 bases and V 5 bases, and 14 bases lay outside the gene matches. The CDR3 totals 14 residues. The CDR3 sequence: CASSTHDRAESQYV. The CDR3 region has the DNA TGTGCCAGCAGTACTCACGACAGGGCTGAGAGTCAGTACGTC.

This chain uses TRBV18 with TRBJ2-5, with D perhaps given as TRBD1 or TRBD2 (6 bases each). Per the germline V gene, CDR1 is KGHSH and CDR2 is LQKENI. V shed 3 bases and J shed 6 bases, with 14 bases lying between them. CDR3 length: 14 residues. CDR3 coding DNA: TGTGCCAGCTCACCCCCGGAGGGGGTCAAGACCCAGTACTTC. This gives the protein CASSPPEGVKTQYF.

The chain uses TRBV18 and TRBJ2-7; 8 bases map to TRBD1. The CDR3 covers 15 residues. CDR1 is KGHSH and CDR2 is LQKENI in the germline V gene. J gave up 9 bases and V 6 bases, and 16 bases lay outside the gene matches. The CDR3 loop reads CASSTGTGLTGRQYV. As DNA, the CDR3 is TGTGCCAGCTCCACTGGGACAGGATTAACCGGGCGGCAGTACGTC.

V and J are TRBV5-6 and TRBJ1-5, with TRBD1 identical over 7 bases. The ends lost 5 bases at V and 5 bases at J; junction bases unmatched: 7. Germline CDR1 and CDR2: SGHDT and YYEEEE. The CDR3 contains 14 residues. In DNA, the CDR3 is TGTGCCAGCAGTCAACAGGGGAGGGATCAGCCCCAGCATTTT. Its translation: CASSQQGRDQPQHF.

The chain is built from TRBV7-6 and TRBJ2-1; 9 nucleotides match TRBD1. Germline lookup yields CDR1 SGHVS and CDR2 FNYEAQ. After removal of 5 bases from V and 6 bases from J, the junction contained 8 bases not matched to a gene. There are 15 residues in the CDR3. For the CDR3, the DNA is TGTGCCAGCAGCACTCGGACAGGGGAGTCCAATGAGCAGTTCTTC. Its protein product is CASSTRTGESNEQFF.

The chain recombines TRBV6-5 with TRBJ1-2; D perhaps matches TRBD1 (6 bases). The germline V and J ends were trimmed by 4 bases and 9 bases, with 12 bases remaining between them. Germline CDR1 reads MNHEY; CDR2 reads SVGAGI. This CDR3 region has 12 residues. In DNA, the CDR3 is TGTGCCAGCAGTTCCGACAGGCTGCGCTACACCTTC. This gives the protein CASSSDRLRYTF.

This clonotype turned up a few times. The rearrangement links TRBV6-2 or TRBV6-3 to TRBJ2-7, with D possibly being TRBD1 (6 bases). The CDR3 covers 14 residues. V was cut by 6 bases and J by 2 bases, with 14 bases left in between. The germline gives CDR1 MNHEY, CDR2 SVGEGT. The CDR3 loop reads CASSHTQGTYEQYF. CDR3 nucleotides: TGTGCCAGCAGCCACACACAGGGAACCTACGAGCAGTACTTC.